Listed below are T cell receptor beta chains from one sample, sequenced in a study of neoadjuvant anti-PD-1 for oral cavity cancer. Profiling relied on immunoSEQ multiplex PCR, and the TCRdb table lists in-frame clones only, not all of them. The sample contains over 80,000 clones, 70% to 85% of which appear only once. The input for sequencing was PBMCs, taken before nivolumab (anti-PD-1) treatment. The receptors shown here come from a person aged 40-85 years with oral cavity squamous cell carcinoma. Each CDR3 is given with its conserved first and last residue.

j_call | v_call | cdr3_aa
TRBJ1-5 | TRBV27 | CASSLGRNQPQHF
TRBJ2-1 | TRBV2 | CASSASPNEQFF
TRBJ2-7 | TRBV15 | CATSKPRDSYEQYF
TRBJ1-1 | TRBV28 | CASFSGMNTEAFF
TRBJ1-1 | TRBV7-9 | CASSLRGDTEAFF
TRBJ2-7 | TRBV6-1 | CATSKQDTNYEQYF
TRBJ2-1 | TRBV6-5 | CASSRGSGYNEQFF
TRBJ2-1 | TRBV19 | CASSFPLTSGRRGEQFF
TRBJ1-5 | TRBV4-1 | CASSQEGGQGHQPQHF
TRBJ2-7 | TRBV11-2 | CASSLYSGTDLRGQYF
TRBJ1-1 | TRBV5-6 | CASSLLNGKGKDEAFF
TRBJ1-1 | TRBV7-2 | CASVLGVNTEAFF
TRBJ2-2 | TRBV11-3 | CASSSDRGPTGELFF
TRBJ1-3 | TRBV6-5 | CASSYSTGGKPTIYF
TRBJ2-1 | TRBV10-3 | CAISASEGGGRNEQFF
TRBJ1-2 | TRBV4-1 | CASSQDGRTGFTGYTF
TRBJ1-5 | TRBV6-5 | CASSPTGMVPQHF
TRBJ2-1 | TRBV18 | CASSQDRGGYNEQFF
TRBJ2-5 | TRBV7-9 | CASSLVSNQETQYF
TRBJ2-2 | TRBV7-3 | CASSSTNTGELFF
TRBJ2-7 | TRBV7-9 | CASSFPRASGGSYEQYF
TRBJ2-7 | TRBV19 | CASSRDKYYEQYF
TRBJ2-7 | TRBV28 | CASTLTNSYEQYF
TRBJ2-7 | TRBV27 | CASSHGRAGGLLAYEQYF
TRBJ2-7 | TRBV28 | CASSRGQGINHEQYF
TRBJ2-1 | TRBV5-4 | CASSLGTSGRVSYNEQFF
TRBJ2-1 | TRBV5-1 | CASSLEPSGSYNEQFF
TRBJ2-3 | TRBV5-1 | CASSVSGASTDTQYF
TRBJ2-1 | TRBV5-8 | CASSLGLGSYNEQFF
TRBJ1-5 | TRBV19 | CASSPQTSGAFSQPQHF
TRBJ2-5 | TRBV25-1 | CASSDAGGKTPLETQYF
TRBJ2-5 | TRBV15 | CATSRGVELAENRQETQYF
TRBJ2-7 | TRBV6-1 | CASTGRTYEQYF